This note documents a single T cell receptor (beta chain) sequence. Antigen unknown. The table came from immunoSEQ multiplex PCR; TCRdb's copy has only in-frame clones and leaves some out. In the table there are 17,000 or so clones, around nine tenths of which are singletons. A marrow graft followed busulfan-fludarabine conditioning, with cyclophosphamide on days +3 and +4. V was trimmed by 1 base and J by 5 bases, leaving 8 bases between them. The CDR3 sequence is 12 residues long. Per the germline V gene, CDR1 is GTSNPN and CDR2 is SVGIG (reference sequence). This entry belongs to a study of T cells after posttransplantation cyclophosphamide. Whole-study findings and limits: Donor CD8+ memory clones often dominated recipient blood repertoires at later times. Tissue-infiltrating T cells from skin or gut overlapped little with blood T cells. Recipient CMV seropositivity and CMV reactivation strongly tracked TRB clonality.

The chain uses TRBV30 and TRBJ2-5; no reliable D call. Source: CD4+ T cells sorted from blood, taken after allogeneic stem cell transplant with posttransplant cyclophosphamide. The source is a male patient in his sixties or seventies who received an allogeneic stem cell transplant from a related donor and was CMV-positive. Some T cells may be the graft donor's. The CDR3 region is CAWSGAGETQYF. DNA of the CDR3: TGTGCCTGGAGTGGGGCTGGGGAGACCCAGTACTTC.